This TCR beta chain emerged from a study of blood T cell repertoires in COVID-19 (dated by TCRdb to about 2020). In the study overall: Collaborator samples came from the United States, Italy and Spain and covered acute and convalescent phases of COVID-19. Where available, HLA class I and class II types were obtained from metadata supplied by the sample provider rather than from assay-based typing. A de-identified subject ID, COVID-19 status, age in years and sex were almost always included in the sample metadata. The material from the prospective study consisted of cDNA or gDNA derived from T cells, B-cell-depleted T cells, or PBMCs. The samples were drawn from the first 160 participants of the ongoing ImmuneRACE study and from more than 1,000 subjects provided by 6 global collaborators. Deeply sampled blood TCRbeta repertoires from subjects exposed to, actively infected with, or recovered from COVID-19 were included in the dataset. The repertoires were made available in a free public database intended to serve as a resource for research on the immune response to SARS-CoV-2.

Whole blood was collected in K2EDTA tubes by collaborating institutions according to the institutions' own protocols. For TCRbeta analysis, collaborator samples were shipped as frozen whole blood, as isolated PBMCs, or as DNA extracted from either sample type. The immunoSEQ Assay, a bias-controlled multiplex PCR, was used to amplify TCRbeta CDR3 regions from genomic DNA. Turning to the authors' computational methods: The number of nucleated cells in each sample was estimated by amplification of reference gene primers within the assay. Sequence reads were collapsed and filtered to measure the absolute abundance of every unique TCRbeta CDR3 rearrangement. For each sample, productive Simpson clonality was calculated as the square root of Simpson's diversity index across productive rearrangements. Entries here come from immuneACCESS through TCRdb and include only in-frame sequences with V and J called. Some clones fail to appear in such tables; in the studies checked, an unresolved V gene covers under half of the shortfall, and the cause of the remainder is unknown. V and J calls and clone size are copied from that table; D and trimming were computed from the DNA. Present in this sample are approximately 150,000 clones, more than 75% of which were seen just once. The leading ten clones occupy over 8.5% of the sample.

The research as a whole found: How much clinical and demographic metadata was included differed by source and by participant, and the metadata was provided uncurated.

In the case of this clone: Its specific antigen is unknown. Base qualities are not provided; no much larger clone lies one nucleotide away.

The germline V gene encodes CDR1 KGHDR and CDR2 SFDVKD. Counted from cysteine to phenylalanine, this CDR3 has 15 amino acids. The only DNA kept is the CDR3, 45 bases in frame from the first base. Trimming at the junction amounts to 3 bases on V and 7 bases on J, and the germline ends lie 17 bases apart. Material: peripheral blood. This receptor chain uses TRBV24-1 and TRBJ1-2; the D segment cannot be called with confidence. This sequence was found in a woman in her forties or fifties with active or convalescent COVID-19. The DNA reads as follows: TGTGCCACCAGTGATACCATAACAACGGCGGGTGGCTACACCTTC. Its coded protein is CATSDTITTAGGYTF.